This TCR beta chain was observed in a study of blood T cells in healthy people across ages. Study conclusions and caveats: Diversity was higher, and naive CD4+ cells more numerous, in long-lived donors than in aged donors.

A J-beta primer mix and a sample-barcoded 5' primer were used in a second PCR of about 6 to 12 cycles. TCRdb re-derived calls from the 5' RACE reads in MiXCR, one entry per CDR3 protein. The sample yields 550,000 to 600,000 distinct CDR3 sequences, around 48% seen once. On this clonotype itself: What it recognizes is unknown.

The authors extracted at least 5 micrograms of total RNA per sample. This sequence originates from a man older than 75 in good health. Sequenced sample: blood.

CDR3 region: CASSPRSGDTQYF. CDR3 nucleotide sequence: TGTGCCAGCAGCCCCAGGTCGGGAGATACGCAGTATTTT. The chain uses TRBV7-2 and TRBJ2-3; no clear D. Per germline, CDR1 SGHTA and CDR2 FQGNSA. The CDR3 extends over 13 amino acids. Trimming shortened V by 5 bases and J by 5 bases, and 11 bases separated the two germline ends.